The entry that follows covers one T cell receptor (beta chain) sequence. The antigen is not known. Assay execution proceeded at the deep level. TCRdb keeps only in-frame clones here, not all; method: immunoSEQ multiplex PCR. This sample has approximately 1.5 million clones, with 97% to 99% found just once. The record originates from a study of shared clonotypes between healthy human individuals. Study-wide results and limits: The study found 4.5% to 5% of naive CD4 clonotypes shared across a handful of donors. The study's rarefaction showed incomplete sorted-subset sequencing despite large depth.

Germline V gene data show CDR1 as SGHRS and CDR2 as YFSETQ. V shed 1 base, J shed 1 base, and the junction held 4 bases outside the gene matches. CDR3 length: 15 residues. Among the donors, all were Caucasian adults who lived in Nashville, Tennessee. This chain links TRBV5-1 with TRBJ2-7, with TRBD1 matching over 8 bases. The source of this sequence is a man between 25 and 39 years old in good health. The material sequenced was naive CD4+ T cells sorted from blood. Documented subset: CD45RA+ positively selected. The CDR3 sequence is CASSLWTGPSYEQYF. For the CDR3, the DNA is TGCGCCAGCAGCTTGTGGACAGGGCCGTCCTACGAGCAGTACTTC.